The 10 T cell receptor beta chains given below trace back to one sample, sequenced in a study of T cell responses to AZD1222 COVID-19 vaccine. Using immunoSEQ multiplex PCR, the repertoire was profiled, and TCRdb retains in-frame clones only, with some absent. The sample records 60,000 to 85,000 clones, about 74% being singletons. The source was peripheral blood, collected 28 days after the second dose of the MenACWY control vaccine. The receptors derive from an adult who received the MenACWY meningococcal vaccine as a control.

Details on this clone: Relative to the germline gene, one junction end is altered; a read error may explain this. The CDR3 here is CASSPRGLDNSPLHF. CDR3 coding DNA: TGCGCCAGCAGCCCCCGAGGCCTCGATAACTCACCCCTCCACTTT. This chain links TRBV5-1 with TRBJ1-6; D is unclear. This CDR3 has 15 amino acids. Germline CDR1 is SGHRS and CDR2 is YFSETQ.

V is TRBV5-5 and J is TRBJ2-6; D is uncertain. CDR3 size: 16 residues. CDR1 is SGHKS, CDR2 YYEKEE, per germline (reference sequence). The V end was cut by 1 base, the J end by 0 bases, with 8 bases between. The CDR3 DNA reads as TGTGCCAGCAGCTTGAACAGCTTCTCTGGGGCCAACGTCCTGACTTTC. This sequence encodes CASSLNSFSGANVLTF.

The chain couples TRBV4-1 to TRBJ2-7; D not certain. Looked up from germline, CDR1 is MGHRA and CDR2 is YSYEKL. This CDR3 region has 14 residues. V was shortened by 0 bases and J by 6 bases, with 12 bases between the two germline ends. CDR3 amino acids: CASSQESESSEQYF. The DNA for the CDR3 is TGCGCCAGCAGCCAAGAAAGCGAATCCAGCGAGCAGTACTTC.

The CDR3 DNA reads as TGTGCCAGTAGTATCCGGGACAGCTCCTACAATGAGCAGTTCTTC. It encodes CASSIRDSSYNEQFF. The rearrangement links TRBV19 to TRBJ2-1; 7 positions match TRBD1. The CDR3 length is 15 residues. Germline CDR1 LNHDA, CDR2 SQIVND (reference sequence). J lost 0 bases, V lost 3 bases, and 2 bases had no gene match.

The chain uses TRBV6-4 and TRBJ1-2; weak D call: TRBD1 (6 bases). The CDR3 length is 12 residues. The germline V gene encodes CDR1 MRHNA and CDR2 SNTAGT. V was pared by 10 bases and J by 4 bases, with 13 bases between. The CDR3 region is CATAGQLYGYTF. The CDR3 DNA sequence: TGTGCCACCGCAGGACAGCTCTATGGCTACACCTTC.

The chain is built from TRBV9 and TRBJ1-4, with D possibly being TRBD1 (6 bases). The CDR3 length is 15 residues. The V gene's germline CDR1 is SGDLS and CDR2 YYNGEE. The ends were cut back, 4 bases at V and 6 bases at J, with 16 bases in the middle. As DNA, the CDR3 is TGTGCCAGCAGCTCTGGGGAGGGGGTTTATGAAAAACTGTTTTTT. Translation: CASSSGEGVYEKLFF.

The J gene is TRBJ2-7, the V gene TRBV6-2 or TRBV6-3, with D perhaps TRBD1 or TRBD2 (5 bases each). V shed 2 bases and J shed 6 bases, with 17 bases lying between them. The CDR3 spans 15 residues. Looked up from germline, CDR1 is MNHEY and CDR2 is SVGEGT. Here the CDR3 DNA reads TGTGCCAGCAGTTACACGCCGGGACCCGGAGGCGAGCAGTACTTC. The encoded protein is CASSYTPGPGGEQYF.

The chain has TRBV7-2 and TRBJ1-1; possibly TRBD1 for D (5 bases). The length of the CDR3 is 15 residues. The V and J ends lost 6 bases and 5 bases respectively, with 19 bases between them. The V gene's germline CDR1 is SGHTA and CDR2 FQGNSA. DNA for the CDR3: TGTGCCAGCAGTTTTAGCAGGGTAGCGAAGACTGAAGCTTTCTTT. This gives the protein CASSFSRVAKTEAFF. Together with reference TRBV7-2 and TRBJ1-1, the CDR3 gives the full variable domain: GAGVSQSPSNKVTEKGKDVELRCDPISGHTALYWYRQSLGQGLEFLIYFQGNSAPDKSGLPSDRFSAERTGGSVSTLTIQRTQQEDSAVYLCASSFSRVAKTEAFFGQGTRLTVV.

The rearrangement joins TRBV2 to TRBJ2-7; 7 bases agree with TRBD1. CDR3 length: 14 residues. Germline V gives CDR1 SNHLY, CDR2 FYNNEI. V shed 2 bases, J shed 2 bases, and the junction held 3 bases outside the gene matches. The CDR3 region is CASSEKGATYEQYF. In DNA, the CDR3 is TGTGCCAGCAGTGAAAAGGGGGCCACCTACGAGCAGTACTTC.

This clone showed up just once. The chain has TRBV6-9 and TRBJ2-3; D gene uncertain. The CDR3 runs to 13 residues. The ends were cut back, 0 bases at V and 4 bases at J, with 5 bases in the middle. CDR1 and CDR2 from the germline V gene are MNHGY and SVAAGI. The CDR3 is CASSYSGADTQYF. CDR3 in DNA: TGTGCCAGCAGTTATTCCGGTGCAGATACGCAGTATTTT.